This entry lists 10 T cell receptor beta chains sequenced from one sample in a study of molecular identifiers for immune sequencing clone quantification. TCRdb fed the PCR reads into MiXCR, producing one record per CDR3 protein. The table shows hundreds of thousands of distinct CDR3 sequences, with around 25% occurring only once. The sequencing input was naive CD8+ T cells from blood, with Jurkat cell RNA spiked in. Subset in this sample: FACS-sorted CD8+CD4-CCR7+CD45RA+ naive T cells. The receptor set was obtained from a human donor in good health. Some libraries in this study had Jurkat cell RNA spiked in.

The chain carries TRBV30 and TRBJ1-1; D perhaps matches TRBD1 (6 bases). Germline loops: CDR1 GTSNPN, CDR2 SVGIG (reference sequence). This CDR3 region has 13 residues. Trimming took off 8 bases at V and 6 bases at J, with 19 bases between the two ends. The CDR3 bases are TGTGCCGGACACCGACAGGTTGGTTCTGAAGCTTTCTTT. Its protein product is CAGHRQVGSEAFF.

The V and J genes are TRBV5-6 and TRBJ1-1; 10 bases align to TRBD1. Trimming removed 3 bases from V and 11 bases from J; junction bases left unmatched: 10. The CDR3 sequence is 14 residues long. Germline values: CDR1 SGHDT, CDR2 YYEEEE. The CDR3 nucleotides are TGTGCCAGCAGCTCCCCGGGACAGGGGCCTTTTGCTTTCTTT. Amino acid sequence: CASSSPGQGPFAFF.

Notes on this clonotype: Possible read error: a much larger clone is one base away. This sequence joins TRBV6-2 or TRBV6-3 and TRBJ2-5; D ambiguous. The CDR3 covers 13 residues. Per the germline V gene, CDR1 is MNHEY and CDR2 is SVGEGT. CDR3 DNA: TGTGCCAGCAGTTACTCGCCGGTAGAGACCCCGTACTTC. Its protein product is CASSYSPVETPYF.

The chain employs TRBV19 and TRBJ2-3, with 7 bases aligning to TRBD2. The CDR3 extends over 13 amino acids. With V trimmed by 5 bases and J by 11 bases, 10 bases remained unmatched. Germline CDR1 reads LNHDA; CDR2 reads SQIVND (reference sequence). Here the CDR3 reads CASSESIPGGQYF. The CDR3 bases are TGTGCCAGTAGTGAATCGATTCCGGGGGGGCAGTATTTT.

This clonotype came up many times. The chain couples TRBV7-9 to TRBJ2-4; TRBD1 matches at 11 bases. The junction had 10 bases not matched to a gene; V was cut back by 5 bases and J by 10 bases. CDR1 is SEHNR, CDR2 FQNEAQ, per germline (reference sequence). The CDR3 is 15 residues long. The CDR3 nucleotides are TGTGCCAGCAGCGCAGCAGGACAGGGGGCAAGGATTCAGTACTTC. It yields the protein CASSAAGQGARIQYF.

Points on this clonotype: Possible read error: a much larger clone is one base away. CDR3 DNA sequence: TGTGCCAGCAGCGCGACAGGGGGCGGCCCTAACTATGGCTACACCTTC. This encodes CASSATGGGPNYGYTF. The chain has TRBV7-9 and TRBJ1-2; the match to TRBD1 covers 10 bases. V lost 5 bases and J lost 0; bases outside the gene matches: 6. This CDR3 contains 16 residues. Germline V gives CDR1 SEHNR, CDR2 FQNEAQ (reference sequence).

In its sample, this clonotype was seen a few times. The CDR3 coding sequence is TGCGCCAGCAGTGATAGGACCGGCACCCTAGATACGCAGTATTTT. This sequence encodes CASSDRTGTLDTQYF. V is TRBV10-1 and J is TRBJ2-3; no clear D. Per germline, CDR1 WNHNN and CDR2 SYGVQD (reference sequence). The V gene lost 3 bases and the J gene lost 5 bases, with 15 bases spanning the gap. CDR3 length: 15 amino acids.

This clonotype has at least ten counts. This chain uses TRBV19 with TRBJ1-6; D ambiguous. The germline V gene encodes CDR1 LNHDA and CDR2 SQIVND (reference sequence). Trimming cost V 7 bases and J 9 bases, with 13 bases left between them. This CDR3 contains 13 residues. CDR3 in DNA: TGTGCCAGTACGTTCGGCGTTGGTTCACCCCTCCACTTT. Translating it yields CASTFGVGSPLHF.

This clonotype has just a few counts. The V gene is TRBV9, the J gene TRBJ1-1; D possibly corresponds to TRBD1 (6 bases). The germline V gene has CDR1 SGDLS and CDR2 YYNGEE. There are 15 residues in the CDR3. Trimming shortened V by 3 bases and J by 5 bases, and 17 bases separated the two germline ends. As DNA, the CDR3 is TGTGCCAGCAGCGAACTACAGGGTCCGGCTACTGAAGCTTTCTTT. Translating gives CASSELQGPATEAFF.

This chain connects TRBV5-4 to TRBJ2-5, with 10 bases lining up with TRBD2. This CDR3 has 16 residues. V shed 4 bases, J shed 4 bases, and the junction held 10 bases outside the gene matches. CDR1 SGHNT and CDR2 YYREEE come from the germline V gene (reference sequence). The CDR3 DNA reads as TGTGCCAGCAGCGTCCTTGGGCTAGCGGGAGCAGAGACCCAGTACTTC. Translating it yields CASSVLGLAGAETQYF.